The clone carrying this TCR beta chain has only one observation. Losses at the gene ends were 2 bases for V and 2 bases for J; bases not matched to a gene: 4. This CDR3 is built from 15 residues. The germline CDR1 and CDR2 sequences are KGHSH and LQKENI. The data were taken from a study of CD8 T cells in Susac syndrome. RNA totalling roughly 0.5 to 1 ug underwent reverse transcription with random hexamers. TCRdb re-derived calls from the immunoSEQ multiplex PCR reads in MiXCR, one entry per CDR3 protein. The sample has 200,000 or so distinct CDR3 sequences, 90% to 95% seen once. The clonotype was recovered from a human donor with multiple sclerosis. Input material: CD4+ T cells from PBMCs. The rearrangement links TRBV18 to TRBJ2-7; 9 bases fit TRBD2. This CDR3 reads CASSPSRGRAYEQYF. For the CDR3, the DNA is TGTGCCAGCTCACCATCTCGCGGGAGGGCCTACGAGCAGTACTTC. The whole variable domain, remainder taken from reference TRBV18 and TRBJ2-7, is NAGVMQNPRHLVRRRGQEARLRCSPMKGHSHVYWYRQLPEEGLKFMVYLQKENIIDESGMPKERFSAEFPKEGPSILRIQQVVRGDSAAYFCASSPSRGRAYEQYFGPGTRLTVT.